One T cell receptor (beta chain) is described in this entry. The data derive from a study of control samples from healthy donors and cancer patients. Sequencing was performed with immunoSEQ multiplex PCR; in TCRdb, only in-frame clones are kept and a portion is missing. The repertoire includes around 70,000 clones, over 90% of them detected once, and under 3.5% sits in the top ten. The specimen sequenced was blood. The clonotype comes from a woman younger than 45 in good health.

The CDR3 nucleotides read TGTGCCTGGAGAGGAACTCTTTTAAGCACTGAAGCTTTCTTT. This sequence encodes CAWRGTLLSTEAFF. This rearrangement joins TRBV30 to TRBJ1-1; the D is unclear. This CDR3 is 14 amino acids long. V dropped 3 bases and J dropped 4 bases, with 15 bases sitting between them. Germline CDR1 reads GTSNPN; CDR2 reads SVGIG (reference sequence).